The TCR beta chain under discussion was sequenced for a study of tumor and adjacent non-tumor tissue in lung cancer. General study points: Significantly higher TCR diversity was found in tumor than normal lung.

About this clonotype: What it binds is unknown.

V trimming: 5 bases; J trimming: 1 base; junction bases outside the gene matches: 4. The V gene's germline CDR1 is DFQATT and CDR2 SNEGSKA (reference sequence). This CDR3 comprises 16 residues. Three rounds of nested PCR, following a modified ARM-PCR protocol, produced the TCRbeta library. TCRdb itself ran the multiplex PCR reads through MiXCR, one entry per CDR3 protein. The table has about 200,000 distinct CDR3 sequences, approximately 74% seen once; the top ten hold 25%. RNA was extracted from bulk tissue without any cell sorting. Newly diagnosed lung cancer patients had thoracic surgery in China, August–late 2014, without prior chemotherapy.

V usage is TRBV20-1 and J usage is TRBJ2-5, with TRBD2 matching over 16 bases. The sample taken for sequencing was lung tumor tissue. The clonotype was recovered from a man aged 55 to 69 with non-small cell lung cancer. In DNA, the CDR3 is TGCAGTGCTTCCGGGACTAGCGGGGGGGCCCAAGAGACCCAGTACTTC. Amino acid sequence: CSASGTSGGAQETQYF.